What follows is one TCR beta chain and its context. This sample is drawn from a study of blood T cells in healthy people across ages. Deletions cut 9 bases from V and 1 base from J, with 12 bases between. The length of the CDR3 is 13 residues. Looked up from germline, CDR1 is LNHNV and CDR2 is YYDKDF (reference sequence). The second PCR ran roughly 7 to 12 cycles with a sample-barcoded 5' primer and J-beta primers. TCRdb processed the 5' RACE reads anew with MiXCR; each CDR3 protein has one entry. Of approximately 700,000 distinct CDR3 sequences listed, about 30% are singletons. Material for sequencing was blood. The sequence was obtained from an elderly woman in good health. This chain links TRBV15 with TRBJ1-1, with a possible D match to TRBD1 (5 bases). The CDR3 spells CATQTQGNTEAFF. The CDR3 DNA sequence: TGTGCCACTCAGACTCAGGGGAACACTGAAGCTTTCTTT.